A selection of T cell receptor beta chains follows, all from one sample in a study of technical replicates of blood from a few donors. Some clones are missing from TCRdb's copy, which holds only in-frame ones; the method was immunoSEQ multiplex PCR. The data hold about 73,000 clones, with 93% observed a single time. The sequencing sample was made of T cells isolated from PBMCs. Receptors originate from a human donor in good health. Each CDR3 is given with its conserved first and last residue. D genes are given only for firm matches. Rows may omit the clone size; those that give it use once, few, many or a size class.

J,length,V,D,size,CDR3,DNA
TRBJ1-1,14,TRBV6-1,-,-,CASSVFGPRRGAFF,TGTGCCAGCAGTGTCTTTGGCCCAAGGCGAGGAGCTTTCTTT
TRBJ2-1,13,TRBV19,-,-,CASRFQGNNEQFF,TGTGCCAGTAGATTTCAGGGGAACAATGAGCAGTTCTTC
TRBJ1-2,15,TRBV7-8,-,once,CASSLASRVGYGYTF,TGTGCCAGCAGCTTAGCGAGCAGGGTGGGCTATGGCTACACCTTC
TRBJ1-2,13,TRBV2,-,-,CASSPLSAYGYTF,TGTGCCAGCAGTCCACTTTCTGCCTATGGCTACACCTTC
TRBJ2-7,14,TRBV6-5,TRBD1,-,CASSFRDRYYEQYF,TGTGCCAGCAGTTTCCGGGACAGGTACTACGAGCAGTACTTC
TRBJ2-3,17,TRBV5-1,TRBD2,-,CASSREGKGRYTDTQYF,TGCGCCAGCAGCAGGGAGGGGAAGGGACGGTACACAGATACGCAGTATTTT
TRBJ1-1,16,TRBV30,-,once,CAWSVPFRDLNTEAFF,TGTGCCTGGAGTGTACCCTTCCGGGACTTAAACACTGAAGCTTTCTTT
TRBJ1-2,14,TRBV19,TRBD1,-,CASGKGQSNYGYTF,TGTGCCAGTGGCAAGGGACAGAGTAACTATGGCTACACCTTC
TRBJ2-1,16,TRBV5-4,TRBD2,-,CASSLGGAGGHNEQFF,TGTGCCAGCAGCTTGGGAGGGGCGGGGGGGCACAATGAGCAGTTCTTC
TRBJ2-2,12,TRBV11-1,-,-,CASSRDTGELFF,TGTGCCAGCAGCAGAGACACCGGGGAGCTGTTTTTT
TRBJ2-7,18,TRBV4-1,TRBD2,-,CASSQVGLAGGLEYEQYF,TGCGCCAGCAGCCAAGTGGGACTAGCGGGAGGGCTGGAATACGAGCAGTACTTC
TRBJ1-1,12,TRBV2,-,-,CARRIGGIEAFF,TGTGCCAGAAGAATTGGGGGGATTGAAGCTTTCTTT
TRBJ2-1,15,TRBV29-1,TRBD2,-,CSSNGLAGIGNEQFF,TGCAGCTCAAACGGACTAGCGGGAATCGGCAATGAGCAGTTCTTC
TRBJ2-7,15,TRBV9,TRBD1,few,CASSVATGVSSEQYF,TGTGCCAGCAGCGTAGCGACAGGGGTTTCATCCGAGCAGTACTTC
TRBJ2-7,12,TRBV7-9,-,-,CASSSTWDEQYF,TGTGCCAGCAGCTCGACATGGGACGAGCAGTACTTC
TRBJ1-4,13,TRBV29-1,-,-,CSVEDSGNEKLFF,TGCAGCGTCGAGGACAGTGGGAATGAAAAACTGTTTTTT
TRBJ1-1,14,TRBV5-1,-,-,CASSLSTGNTEAFF,TGCGCCAGCAGTTTATCGACGGGGAACACTGAAGCTTTCTTT
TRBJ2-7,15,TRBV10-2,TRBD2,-,CASSEVAGAAYEQYF,TGCGCCAGCAGTGAGGTAGCGGGAGCCGCCTACGAGCAGTACTTC
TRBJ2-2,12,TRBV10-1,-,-,CASERGSGELFF,TGCGCCAGCGAAAGGGGGTCCGGGGAGCTGTTTTTT